The entry below describes one T cell receptor beta chain. This sample stems from a study of control samples from healthy donors and cancer patients. Clones were read by immunoSEQ multiplex PCR, and TCRdb kept only the in-frame ones, dropping some. The data hold some 15,000 clones, with more than 85% observed a single time. What was sequenced was PBMCs. This clonotype originated in a man older than 75 with lung cancer.

The CDR3 DNA is TGTGCCAGCATCCGAGGACGGACAGGGATTTTGAAGGACACTGAAGCTTTCTTT. Protein sequence: CASIRGRTGILKDTEAFF. The V gene is TRBV11-2, the J gene TRBJ1-1, with 8 bases aligning to TRBD1. This CDR3 has 18 amino acids. Germline loops: CDR1 SGHAT, CDR2 FQNNGV. The junction had 19 bases not matched to a gene; V was cut back by 7 bases and J by 3 bases.